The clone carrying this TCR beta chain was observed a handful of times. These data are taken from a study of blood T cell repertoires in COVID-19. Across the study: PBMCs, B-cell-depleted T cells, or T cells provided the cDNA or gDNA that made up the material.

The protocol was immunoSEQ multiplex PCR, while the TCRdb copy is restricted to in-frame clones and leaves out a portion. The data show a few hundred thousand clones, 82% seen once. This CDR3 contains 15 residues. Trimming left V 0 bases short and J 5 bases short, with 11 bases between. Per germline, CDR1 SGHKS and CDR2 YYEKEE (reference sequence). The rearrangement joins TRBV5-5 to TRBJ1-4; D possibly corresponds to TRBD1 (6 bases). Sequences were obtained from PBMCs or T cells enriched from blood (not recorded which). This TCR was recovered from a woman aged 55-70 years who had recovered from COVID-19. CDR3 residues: CASSLGPGENEKLFF. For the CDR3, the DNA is TGTGCCAGCAGCTTGGGGCCAGGGGAAAATGAAAAACTGTTTTTT.